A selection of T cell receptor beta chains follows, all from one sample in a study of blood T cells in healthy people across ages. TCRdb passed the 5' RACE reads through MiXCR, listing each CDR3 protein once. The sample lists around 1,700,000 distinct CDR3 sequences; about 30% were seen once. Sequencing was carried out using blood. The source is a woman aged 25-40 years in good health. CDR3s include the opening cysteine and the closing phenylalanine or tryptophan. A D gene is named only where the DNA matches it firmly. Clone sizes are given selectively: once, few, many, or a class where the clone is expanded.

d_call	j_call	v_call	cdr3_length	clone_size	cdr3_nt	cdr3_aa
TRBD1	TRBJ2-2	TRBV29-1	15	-	TGCAGCGTTGAACTTGGACAGGGAAGGACCGGGGAGCTGTTTTTT	CSVELGQGRTGELFF
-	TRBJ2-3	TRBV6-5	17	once	TGTGCCAGCAGTTACGGGTTGGGGACACTTTCCACAGATACGCAGTATTTT	CASSYGLGTLSTDTQYF
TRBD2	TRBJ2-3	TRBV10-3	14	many	TGTGCCATCAAAGGGACTAGCGGGGGACCCACGCAGTATTTT	CAIKGTSGGPTQYF
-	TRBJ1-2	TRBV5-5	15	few	TGTGCCAGCAGCTTATTAGCTGGGGGCCAGGATGGCTACACCTTC	CASSLLAGGQDGYTF
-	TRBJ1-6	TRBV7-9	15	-	TGTGCCAGCAACTCGGAGAGCTCCTATAATTCACCCCTCCACTTT	CASNSESSYNSPLHF
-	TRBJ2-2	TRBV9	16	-	TGTGCCAGCAGCGCACAACAGAGGCCGAACACCGGGGAGCTGTTTTTT	CASSAQQRPNTGELFF
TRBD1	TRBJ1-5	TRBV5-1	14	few	TGCGCCAGCAGCTTGGAGGCAGGGGGTCAGCCCCAGCATTTT	CASSLEAGGQPQHF
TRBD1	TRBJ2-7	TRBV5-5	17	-	TGTGCCAGCAGCTTGGCCTTGGGGACAGGGCCAACCTACGAGCAGTACTTC	CASSLALGTGPTYEQYF
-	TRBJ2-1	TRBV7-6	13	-	TGTGCCAGCAGCTGGAAACTAGACAATGAGCAGTTCTTC	CASSWKLDNEQFF
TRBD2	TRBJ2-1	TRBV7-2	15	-	TGTGCCAGCAGCGATCCGGGACTAGCGGCCTACGAGCAGTTCTTC	CASSDPGLAAYEQFF
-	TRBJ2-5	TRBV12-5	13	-	TGTGCTAGTGGGGGAACAGCGAACTACAAGCAGTACTTC	CASGGTANYKQYF
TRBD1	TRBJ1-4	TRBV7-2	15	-	TGTGCCAGCAGCCTAGTGGACAGGAGAGGTGAAAAACTGTTTTTT	CASSLVDRRGEKLFF
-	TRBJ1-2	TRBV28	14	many	TGTGCCAGCAGGCCAGGTGACAGGTCCCATGGCTACACCTTC	CASRPGDRSHGYTF
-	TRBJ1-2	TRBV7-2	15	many	TGTGCCAGCAGCTTGTCTTCAGGACAGCAATATGGCTACACCTTC	CASSLSSGQQYGYTF
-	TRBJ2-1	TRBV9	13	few	TGTGCCAGCAGCGTAGTCCTAGCCGATGAGCAGTTCTTC	CASSVVLADEQFF
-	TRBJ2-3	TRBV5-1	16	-	TGCGCCAGCAGCTTGGGGGAGTCGGCGGCGGGGCCGCCACAGTATTTT	CASSLGESAAGPPQYF
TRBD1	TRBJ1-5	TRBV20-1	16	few	TGCAGTGCTAGAGATCTTGGACAGGGAAGGAATCAGCCCCAGCATTTT	CSARDLGQGRNQPQHF
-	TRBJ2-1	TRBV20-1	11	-	TGCAGTGCTACAGCTCTCAATGAGCAGTTCTTC	CSATALNEQFF
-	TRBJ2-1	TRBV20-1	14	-	TGCAGTGCTAGGTACCCGGGGGCCGACAATGAGCAGTTCTTC	CSARYPGADNEQFF
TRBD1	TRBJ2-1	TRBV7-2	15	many	TGTGCCAGCAGCTCCCCCCGGACAGGGTACAATGAGCAGTTCTTC	CASSSPRTGYNEQFF
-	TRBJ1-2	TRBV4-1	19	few	TGCGCCAGCAGCCACTTCGGGGGGGGCCTCAGGGCCGGGGACTATGGCTACACCTTC	CASSHFGGGLRAGDYGYTF
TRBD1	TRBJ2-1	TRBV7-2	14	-	TGTGCCAGCAGCGGCCGGACAGGGAGAAATGAGCAGTTCTTC	CASSGRTGRNEQFF
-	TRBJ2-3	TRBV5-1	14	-	TGCGCCAGCAGCTTGGAGGGGAGCACAGATACGCTGTATTTT	CASSLEGSTDTLYF
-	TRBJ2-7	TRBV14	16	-	TGTGCCAGCAGCCAAGTCGGGACGGGAGAAAGGGGTGAGCAGTACTTC	CASSQVGTGERGEQYF
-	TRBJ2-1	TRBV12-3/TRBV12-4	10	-	TGTGCCACTGCTGCGGATGAGCAGTTCTTC	CATAADEQFF
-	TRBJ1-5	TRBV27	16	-	TGTGCCAGCAGGGAATTCTACGGAGCCTTCGATCAGCCCCAGCATTTT	CASREFYGAFDQPQHF
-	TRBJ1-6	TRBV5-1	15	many	TGCGCCAGCAGCTTGCAGGGACGCGCGGGGTCACCCCTCCACTTT	CASSLQGRAGSPLHF
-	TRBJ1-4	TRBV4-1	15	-	TGCGCCAGCAGCCAAGGGCCGTCAACTAATGAAAAACTGTTTTTT	CASSQGPSTNEKLFF